The clone carrying this T cell receptor beta chain was observed a single time. Antigen unknown. Germline V gives CDR1 LNHDA, CDR2 SQIVND (reference sequence). The CDR3 is made up of 19 amino acids. The junction had 20 bases not matched to a gene; V was cut back by 7 bases and J by 6 bases. This entry is derived from a study of OX40 agonist ivuxolimab in advanced cancers. Turning to the study itself: People in dose escalation had one of these cancers: hepatocellular carcinoma, melanoma, renal cell or head and neck cancer. Notes on the study in general: Researchers report that CD8+ T cells had, on average, more expanded clones than CD4+.

Using immunoSEQ multiplex PCR, the repertoire was profiled, and TCRdb retains in-frame clones only, with some absent. The repertoire holds 43,000 or so clones, with 87% as singletons. The input for sequencing was CD4+ or CD8+ T cells sorted from blood, taken in a trial of the OX40 agonist ivuxolimab. This sequence joins TRBV19 and TRBJ2-1, with 11 bases that match TRBD2. The receptor comes from an adult with an advanced solid tumor such as melanoma, head and neck, liver or kidney cancer. CDR3 in DNA: TGTGCCAGTACGGAGAGGGTGGGTAGCGGGAGGGCCAGGGTCAATGAGCAGTTCTTC. Its protein product is CASTERVGSGRARVNEQFF.